These T cell receptor beta chains were read from a single sample in a study of blood T cell repertoires in COVID-19. Profiling relied on immunoSEQ multiplex PCR, and the TCRdb table lists in-frame clones only, not all of them. The table shows 110,000 or so clones, with approximately 91% occurring only once. The material sequenced was peripheral blood. The receptors come from a woman aged 70-85 years who had recovered from COVID-19. Each CDR3 is given with its conserved first and last residue. A D gene is named only where the DNA matches it firmly. Size values are once, few and many counts, or a class for expanded clones, and some rows have none.

-	TRBJ1-2	TRBV4-2	TRBD1	TGTGCCAGCAGCCAAGACCCCAGGACAGGGGGCGACTATGGCTACACCTTC	CASSQDPRTGGDYGYTF
-	TRBJ1-5	TRBV18	-	TGTGCCAGCTCCCCCGACAGGAGCAGGGATCAGCCCCAGCATTTT	CASSPDRSRDQPQHF
-	TRBJ2-7	TRBV28	TRBD1	TGTGCCATCCAAGACGCGGGACAGGGAACTTACGAGCAGTACTTC	CAIQDAGQGTYEQYF
-	TRBJ2-7	TRBV29-1	-	TGCAGCGTTCTCGTCGCCTACGAGCAGTACTTC	CSVLVAYEQYF
-	TRBJ1-4	TRBV13	-	TGTGCCAGCAGCTACAGGTTCAGGGGATTAGGAAAACTGTTTTTT	CASSYRFRGLGKLFF
-	TRBJ1-6	TRBV7-2	TRBD1	TGTGCCAGCAGCACGACAGGGTACTCACCCCTCCACTTT	CASSTTGYSPLHF
-	TRBJ1-1	TRBV7-9	TRBD1	TGTGCCAGCAGCTCCCCGGGACAGGGGGACACTGAAGCTTTCTTT	CASSSPGQGDTEAFF
-	TRBJ2-7	TRBV27	TRBD1	TGTGCCAGCAGTTTGCGGACAGGGATATTGAACGAGCAGTACTTC	CASSLRTGILNEQYF
-	TRBJ2-7	TRBV18	TRBD2	TGTGCCAGCTCTTATATAGCGGGTTCCTACGAGCAGTACTTC	CASSYIAGSYEQYF
-	TRBJ1-2	TRBV7-9	TRBD1	TGTGCCAGTGGGGGACAGTCCTATGGCTACACCTTC	CASGGQSYGYTF
-	TRBJ2-4	TRBV6-2/TRBV6-3	-	TGTGCCAGCAGTCCCCGGGTCGCCAAAAACATTCAGTACTTC	CASSPRVAKNIQYF
-	TRBJ1-2	TRBV6-2/TRBV6-3	-	TGTGCCAGCAGCCGCCCTTTCGTGTTGGCCTTGGGCTACACCTTC	CASSRPFVLALGYTF
-	TRBJ2-1	TRBV2	-	TGTGCCAGCAGTGAAGAAATCGGCGGTGAGCAGTTCTTC	CASSEEIGGEQFF
-	TRBJ2-3	TRBV14	-	TGTGCCAGCAGCCAAGAAGCCAACGCGGATACGCAGTATTTT	CASSQEANADTQYF
-	TRBJ2-1	TRBV6-2/TRBV6-3	-	TGTGCCAGCAGTTATGGGACACCCGTTTACAATGAGCAGTTCTTC	CASSYGTPVYNEQFF
-	TRBJ2-5	TRBV28	TRBD1	TGTGCCAGCATCATGACAGGGCGGAGGGAGACCCAGTACTTC	CASIMTGRRETQYF
many	TRBJ1-6	TRBV5-4	-	TGTGCCAGCAGCTTGGAGTCGGGGGTCAGAAGTCCACCCCTCCACTTT	CASSLESGVRSPPLHF
-	TRBJ1-5	TRBV19	-	TGTGCCAGTAGCGAGGTTCATCAGCCCCAGCATTTT	CASSEVHQPQHF
-	TRBJ2-7	TRBV19	TRBD1	TGTGCCAGTAGTGGGGTCGGGACAGGGGGCCTGTACGAGCAGTACTTC	CASSGVGTGGLYEQYF
-	TRBJ2-2	TRBV4-1	TRBD2	TGCGCCAGCAGCCCCGGACTAGCGGGGGGGCTGAACACCGGGGAGCTGTTTTTT	CASSPGLAGGLNTGELFF
-	TRBJ2-7	TRBV27	-	TGTGCCAACCCAGGGCAAAGAGGTAGCTACGAGCAGTACTTC	CANPGQRGSYEQYF
-	TRBJ2-7	TRBV7-2	-	TGTGCCAGCAGTAATCCGGCGGTCGAGCAGTACTTC	CASSNPAVEQYF
-	TRBJ2-1	TRBV9	TRBD1	TGTGCCAGCAGCGCTGGACAGGGTTACAATGAGCAGTTCTTC	CASSAGQGYNEQFF
-	TRBJ1-6	TRBV6-6	TRBD1	TGTGCCAGCAGCCGTCTAGAGACAGGGGATAATTCACCCCTCCACTTT	CASSRLETGDNSPLHF
-	TRBJ2-1	TRBV5-1	TRBD2	TGCGCCAGCAGCCCAGGGACTAGCGGGGGCCCAAGCTCCTACAATGAGCAGTTCTTC	CASSPGTSGGPSSYNEQFF
-	TRBJ2-7	TRBV30	TRBD1	TGTGCCTGGAGTGTGGGTCAGGGGGCGACCGAGCAGTACTTC	CAWSVGQGATEQYF
-	TRBJ2-1	TRBV5-5	-	TGTGCCAGCAGCTTGGTTGCAGGGGCAAGTGAGCAGTTCTTC	CASSLVAGASEQFF
-	TRBJ2-3	TRBV5-4	TRBD2	TGTGCCAGCGGACGGCGGGAGGGACACACAGATACGCAGTATTTT	CASGRREGHTDTQYF
-	TRBJ1-2	TRBV18	-	TGTGCCAGCTCACCAGTAGGGACAAACCTTAACTATGGCTACACCTTC	CASSPVGTNLNYGYTF
-	TRBJ2-5	TRBV6-2/TRBV6-3	-	TGTGCCAGCAGTTACTTGGCGGGGAGCGGTGAAGAGACCCAGTACTTC	CASSYLAGSGEETQYF
-	TRBJ1-2	TRBV19	-	TGTGCCAGTAGTATCCCGACCCTTTCAAGGGGTTATGGCTACACCTTC	CASSIPTLSRGYGYTF
-	TRBJ1-2	TRBV4-2	-	TGTGCCAGCAGCCAAGATAAGAGAAACTATGGCTACACCTTC	CASSQDKRNYGYTF
-	TRBJ2-3	TRBV2	-	TGTGCCAGCATAGGTACAGGGCTAGATACGCAGTATTTT	CASIGTGLDTQYF
few	TRBJ1-2	TRBV30	-	TGTGCCTGGAGTAAATCGAGGGTGGCCCTCTATGGCTACACCTTC	CAWSKSRVALYGYTF
once	TRBJ2-1	TRBV27	TRBD1	TGTGCCAGCCGATCCCTTGGGACAGGGGGCAATGAGCAGTTCTTC	CASRSLGTGGNEQFF
-	TRBJ2-7	TRBV7-2	-	TGTGCCAGCAGCTCGGGACTTATGGGCTACGAGCAGTACTTC	CASSSGLMGYEQYF
-	TRBJ2-1	TRBV9	TRBD2	TGTGCCAGCAGCTCCATTGGACTAGCGGGGTCTGAGCAGTTCTTC	CASSSIGLAGSEQFF
-	TRBJ1-1	TRBV18	TRBD1	TGTGCCAGCTCACCACTGACAGGGGTCACTGAAGCTTTCTTT	CASSPLTGVTEAFF
-	TRBJ2-7	TRBV7-6	-	TGTGCCAGCAGCCCGCGGACTGGCTACTACGAGCAGTACTTC	CASSPRTGYYEQYF
-	TRBJ2-1	TRBV5-1	TRBD2	TGCGCCAGCAGTCACCGTCAAGCGGGGAGTTCCTACAATGAGCAGTTCTTC	CASSHRQAGSSYNEQFF
-	TRBJ2-5	TRBV5-1	TRBD2	TGCGCCAGCAGCTTGTATCCTAGCGGGGCAAACCAAGAGACCCAGTACTTC	CASSLYPSGANQETQYF
once	TRBJ2-7	TRBV6-5	TRBD2	TGTGCCAGCAGTTACGATGGTAGCGGGAGAGGGGAGCAGTACTTC	CASSYDGSGRGEQYF
-	TRBJ2-1	TRBV7-3	-	TGTGCCAGCAGCCCAACAGTGGGTACCTACAATGAGCAGTTCTTC	CASSPTVGTYNEQFF
-	TRBJ2-3	TRBV28	TRBD2	TGTGCCAGCAGTTCCCGACTAGCGGGGGACACAGATACGCAGTATTTT	CASSSRLAGDTDTQYF